Below, one TCR beta chain is given with its context. As yet, its antigen is unknown. Profiled with immunoSEQ multiplex PCR; TCRdb holds only in-frame clones, not every one. The sample lists roughly 60,000 clones, approximately 90% occurring once. Every patient had relapsed following autologous stem cell transplantation, and cohorts differed in brentuximab vedotin exposure. The data stem from a study of PD-1 blockade in classical Hodgkin lymphoma. Across the whole study: Intravenous nivolumab at 3 mg/kg was given to patients every 2 weeks. Study-wide points: Diversity similar to that of newly diagnosed patients was seen at baseline in complete responders. Compared with baseline, CD4+ but not CD8+ TCR diversity had risen significantly by C4D1. At baseline, newly diagnosed patients reportedly showed less TCR diversity than healthy donors.

Germline loops: CDR1 KGHSH, CDR2 LQKENI. CDR3 length: 15 amino acids. V shed 2 bases and J shed 1 base, with 11 bases lying between them. This sample comprised peripheral blood mononuclear cells (PBMCs), obtained before the second cycle of nivolumab. The chain has TRBV18 and TRBJ1-1; D gene uncertain. This TCR was sampled from a human donor with classical Hodgkin lymphoma. The CDR3 is CASSPFPGKNTEAFF. The CDR3 nucleotides are TGTGCCAGCTCACCATTCCCGGGCAAGAACACTGAAGCTTTCTTT.